These T cell receptor beta chains were read from a single sample in a study of T cell responses to AZD1222 COVID-19 vaccine. Sequencing used immunoSEQ multiplex PCR; TCRdb keeps in-frame clones, though not all of them. Of approximately 150,000 clones detected, about nine tenths appear once; the ten largest clones hold approximately 5.9%. The sequences come from peripheral blood, collected 28 days after the second AZD1222 dose. The receptors come from an adult who received the AZD1222 COVID-19 vaccine. Both conserved end residues are part of each CDR3.

cdr3_aa | j_call | v_call
CASGGQGGYGYTF | TRBJ1-2 | TRBV2
CASSRERGIEFF | TRBJ2-1 | TRBV12-3/TRBV12-4
CASSLLGNSNQPQHF | TRBJ1-5 | TRBV28
CASSLRGLGTDTQYF | TRBJ2-3 | TRBV28
CASSDPGGYGYTF | TRBJ1-2 | TRBV6-6
CASSPTENEKLFF | TRBJ1-4 | TRBV5-1
CASSLNPRGEKLFF | TRBJ1-4 | TRBV11-2
CASSYPDRALVGYTF | TRBJ1-2 | TRBV6-6
CASSGGQGIGSPLHF | TRBJ1-6 | TRBV5-5
CASSELAGVAGELFF | TRBJ2-2 | TRBV2
CASSSGQGTERRYTF | TRBJ1-2 | TRBV7-2
CASSTSRDRAESYNSPLHF | TRBJ1-6 | TRBV5-8